This T cell receptor beta chain was sequenced during a study of T-cell reconstitution after alpha-beta-depleted transplantation in children. Whole-study results and caveats: After transplant, high TCRbeta diversity at day 60 in some patients arose from surviving recipient T cells and thymic progenitors.

Researchers prepared the TCRbeta library using unique molecular identifiers, the study reports. TCRdb analysed the PCR reads with MiXCR anew, one entry per CDR3 protein. The table has hundreds of thousands of distinct CDR3 sequences, about a tenth seen once; the top ten hold about 30%. V dropped 6 bases and J dropped 5; count of bases not matched to a gene: 15. The CDR3 length is 19 residues. The table lists this clonotype with many counts. As yet, its antigen is unknown. The J gene is TRBJ2-2, the V gene TRBV12-3 or TRBV12-4; 13 nucleotides match TRBD2. The starting material was PBMCs, obtained before TCRalphabeta/CD19-depleted stem cell transplant. The origin of this receptor is a child under three years old with acute myeloid leukemia, due to receive a stem cell transplant. CDR3 protein: CASSPRRLAGGRWTGELFF. Written as DNA, the CDR3 is TGTGCCAGCAGCCCGCGTCGACTAGCGGGAGGTCGGTGGACCGGGGAGCTGTTTTTT.